Detailed here is one T cell receptor beta chain. What it binds is unknown. The data derive from a study of blood T cells in healthy people across ages. A J-beta primer mix and a sample-barcoded 5' primer were used in a second PCR of about 7 to 12 cycles. The template-switch adaptor was a 5' adaptor with 12 random nucleotides. It tagged each cDNA molecule. TCRdb reprocessed the 5' RACE reads with MiXCR, giving one entry per CDR3 protein. The profile covers 650,000 to 1,000,000 distinct CDR3 sequences, with about 36% appearing a single time and 13% taken by the ten largest. Germline values: CDR1 MNHEY, CDR2 SMNVEV (reference sequence). CDR3 length equals 17 residues. Germline trimming cut 4 bases from V and 4 bases from J; bases unmatched to any gene: 8. General observations from the study: Age brought a roughly linear fall in TCR beta diversity measured per million T cells.

The specimen sequenced was blood. This TCR was sampled from a man between 18 and 29 years old in good health. The rearrangement links TRBV27 to TRBJ1-6; TRBD1 aligns across 9 bases. CDR3 sequence: CASSSFLDRGYNSPLHF. The CDR3 DNA sequence: TGTGCCAGCAGTTCGTTCCTTGACAGGGGGTATAATTCACCCCTCCACTTT.